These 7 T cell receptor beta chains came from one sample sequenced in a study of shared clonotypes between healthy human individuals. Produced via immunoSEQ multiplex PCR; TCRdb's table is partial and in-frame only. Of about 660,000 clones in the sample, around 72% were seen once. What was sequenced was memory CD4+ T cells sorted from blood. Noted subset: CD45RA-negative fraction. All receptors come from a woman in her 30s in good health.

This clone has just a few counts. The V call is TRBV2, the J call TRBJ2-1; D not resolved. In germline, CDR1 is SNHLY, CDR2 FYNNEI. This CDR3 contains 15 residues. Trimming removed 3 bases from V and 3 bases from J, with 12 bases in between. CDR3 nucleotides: TGTGCCAGCAGTGAGTGGCGGTTAGACTACAATGAGCAGTTCTTC. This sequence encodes CASSEWRLDYNEQFF. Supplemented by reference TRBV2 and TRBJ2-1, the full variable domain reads EPEVTQTPSHQVTQMGQEVILRCVPISNHLYFYWYRQILGQKVEFLVSFYNNEISEKSEIFDDQFSVERPDGSNFTLKIRSTKLEDSAMYFCASSEWRLDYNEQFFGPGTRLTVL.

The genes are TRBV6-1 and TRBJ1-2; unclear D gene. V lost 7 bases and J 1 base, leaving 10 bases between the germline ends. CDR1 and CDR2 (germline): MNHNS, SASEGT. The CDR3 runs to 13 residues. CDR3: CASTLADNYGYTF. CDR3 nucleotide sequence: TGTGCCAGCACGCTCGCGGATAACTATGGCTACACCTTC.

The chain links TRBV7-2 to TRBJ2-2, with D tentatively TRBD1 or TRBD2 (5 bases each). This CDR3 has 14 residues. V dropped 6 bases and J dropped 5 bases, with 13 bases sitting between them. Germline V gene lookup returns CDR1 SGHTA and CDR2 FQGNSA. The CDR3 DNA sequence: TGTGCCAGCAGGAGGGGAGAGGCGACCGGGGAGCTGTTTTTT. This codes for CASRRGEATGELFF.

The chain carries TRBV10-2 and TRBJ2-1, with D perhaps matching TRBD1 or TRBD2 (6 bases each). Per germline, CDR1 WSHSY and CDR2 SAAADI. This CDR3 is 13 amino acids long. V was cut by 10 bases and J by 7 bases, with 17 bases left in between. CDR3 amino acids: CATSSQGRNEQFF. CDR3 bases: TGCGCCACCTCCTCCCAGGGGAGGAATGAGCAGTTCTTC.

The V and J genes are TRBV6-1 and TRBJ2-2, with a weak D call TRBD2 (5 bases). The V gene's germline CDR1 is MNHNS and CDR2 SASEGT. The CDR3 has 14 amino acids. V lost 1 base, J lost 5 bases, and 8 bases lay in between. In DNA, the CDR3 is TGTGCCAGCAGTGAAGGTGGGAGTACCGGGGAGCTGTTTTTT. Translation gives CASSEGGSTGELFF.

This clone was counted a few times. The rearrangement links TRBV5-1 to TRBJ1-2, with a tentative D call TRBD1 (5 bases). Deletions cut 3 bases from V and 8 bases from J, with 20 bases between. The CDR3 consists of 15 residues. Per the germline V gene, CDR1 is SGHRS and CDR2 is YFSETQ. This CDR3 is CASSSQGLHKEGYTF. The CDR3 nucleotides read TGCGCCAGCAGCTCTCAGGGCCTCCACAAGGAAGGCTACACCTTC.

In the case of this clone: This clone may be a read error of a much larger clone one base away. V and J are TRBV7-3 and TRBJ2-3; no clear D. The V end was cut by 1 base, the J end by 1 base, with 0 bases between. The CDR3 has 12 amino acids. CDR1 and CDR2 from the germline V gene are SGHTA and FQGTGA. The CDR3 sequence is CASSLSTDTQYF. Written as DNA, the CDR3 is TGTGCCAGCAGCTTAAGCACAGATACGCAGTATTTT.